This T cell receptor beta chain was observed in a study of cytomegalovirus exposure and HLA in healthy donors. Findings of the study overall: In a later analysis, V- and J-gene trimming of beta chains associated with a DCLRE1C missense variant, replicated independently.

PCR amplification relied on 60 Vbeta primers (plus 13 Jbeta primers). The data were produced by immunoSEQ multiplex PCR, yet TCRdb's version contains in-frame clones alone and is incomplete. Among 150,000 to 200,000 clones listed, over 75% were seen once. Details on this clone: Its antigen is undetermined.

The source of this sequence is a man in his late teens or twenties in good health and CMV-seronegative. The sample consisted of PBMCs.

The CDR3 loop is CASSYLRGPLYNEQFF. The CDR3, as DNA: TGTGCCAGCAGTTACCTCCGCGGCCCTCTTTACAATGAGCAGTTCTTC. The V gene is TRBV6-5, the J gene TRBJ2-1, with unresolved D. Deletions cut 2 bases from V and 4 bases from J, with 15 bases between. Germline V lookup: CDR1 MNHEY, CDR2 SVGAGI. The CDR3 extends over 16 amino acids.